This T cell receptor beta chain came from a study of human T cells and chemical hapten exposure. The time point denotes: pre-sensitization, week 0. As for treatment: therapeutic diphenylcyclopropenone sensitization with weekly scalp DPC. Researchers sampled blood before each patch test went on. Only a few counts were recorded for this clonotype. The germline gives CDR1 SEHNR, CDR2 FQNEAQ (reference sequence). The CDR3 loop spans 16 amino acids. The V and J ends lost 5 bases and 6 bases respectively, with 19 bases between them. TCRdb used MiXCR to reprocess the RACE reads, holding one entry per CDR3 protein. The sample consists of roughly 100,000 distinct CDR3 sequences, 12% of them appearing once.

This rearrangement joins TRBV7-9 to TRBJ2-2; D possibly corresponds to TRBD1 (6 bases). Sequences were derived from whole blood, sampled in connection with sensitization to the hapten diphenylcyclopropenone (DPC). This TCR was sampled from a woman aged 50 to 60 with alopecia areata. Some clones in this sample may be carry-over from other donors' samples. The CDR3 nucleotides are TGTGCCAGCAGCCCCTACCGCCAGGGGATTTCCGGGGAGCTGTTTTTT. Residues: CASSPYRQGISGELFF.